This T cell receptor (beta chain) appears in the sequencing data of a study of T cells after yellow fever vaccination. This clonotype occurred many times. CDR3 length equals 17 residues. The V gene lost 6 bases and the J gene lost 8 bases, with 28 bases spanning the gap. The germline gives CDR1 SNHLY, CDR2 FYNNEI. TCRdb fed the 5' RACE reads into MiXCR, producing one record per CDR3 protein. The sample carries 250,000 to 400,000 distinct CDR3 sequences, approximately 4% recorded once. The chain recombines TRBV2 with TRBJ1-2; D is uncertain. The source was PBMCs, collected 5 days after the yellow fever booster vaccination. This TCR derives from a man between 18 and 35 years old who received the YFV17D yellow fever vaccine. The CDR3 DNA is TGTGCCAGCAGCCTGACACGAATCACCTCGCACCCTTGGGGCTACACCTTC. Translating gives CASSLTRITSHPWGYTF.